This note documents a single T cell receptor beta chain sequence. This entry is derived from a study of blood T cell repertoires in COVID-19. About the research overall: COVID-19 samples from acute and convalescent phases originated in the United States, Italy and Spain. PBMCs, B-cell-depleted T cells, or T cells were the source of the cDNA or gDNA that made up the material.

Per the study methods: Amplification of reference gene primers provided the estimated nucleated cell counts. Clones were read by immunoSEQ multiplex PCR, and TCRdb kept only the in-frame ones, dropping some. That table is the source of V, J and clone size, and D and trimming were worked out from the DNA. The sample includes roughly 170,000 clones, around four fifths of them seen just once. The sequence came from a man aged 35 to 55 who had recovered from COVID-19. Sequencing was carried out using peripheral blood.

Here the CDR3 DNA reads TGCGCCAGCAGCCAAGCTCATTGGGACAGTCAAGAGACCCAGTACTTC. It is translated as CASSQAHWDSQETQYF. The V call is TRBV4-3, the J call TRBJ2-5; the match to TRBD1 covers 7 bases. The CDR3 is made up of 16 amino acids. Germline V lookup: CDR1 LGHNA, CDR2 YSLEER. Trimming took 1 base from V and 2 from J; bases not matched to a gene: 7.